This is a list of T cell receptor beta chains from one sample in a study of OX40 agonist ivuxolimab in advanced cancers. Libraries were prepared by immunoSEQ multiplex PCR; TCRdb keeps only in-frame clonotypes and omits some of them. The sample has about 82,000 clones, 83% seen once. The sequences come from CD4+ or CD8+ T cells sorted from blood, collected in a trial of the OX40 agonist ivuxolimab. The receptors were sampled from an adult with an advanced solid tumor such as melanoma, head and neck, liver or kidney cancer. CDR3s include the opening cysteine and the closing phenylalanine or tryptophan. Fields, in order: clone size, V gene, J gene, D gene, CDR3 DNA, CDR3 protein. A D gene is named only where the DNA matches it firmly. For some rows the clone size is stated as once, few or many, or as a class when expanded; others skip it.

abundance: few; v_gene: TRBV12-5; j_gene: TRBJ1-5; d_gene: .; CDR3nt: TGTGCTAGTGGTTTGGTACGCGGGACGGACCTTTATAGCAATCAGCCCCAGCATTTT; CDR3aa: CASGLVRGTDLYSNQPQHF
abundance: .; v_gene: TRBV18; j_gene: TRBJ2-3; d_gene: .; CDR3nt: TGTGCCAGCTCACCACCGGGCCCGCTTAGCACAGATACGCAGTATTTT; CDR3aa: CASSPPGPLSTDTQYF
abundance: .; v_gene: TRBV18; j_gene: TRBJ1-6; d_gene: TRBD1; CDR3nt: TGTGCCAGCTCACCAACAGGGGACAGCCCCTTCATCTATAATTCACCCCTCCACTTT; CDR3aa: CASSPTGDSPFIYNSPLHF
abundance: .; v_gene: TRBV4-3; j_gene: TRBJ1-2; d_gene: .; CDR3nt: TGCGCCAGCAGCCAAGAGGGCAGGAACTATGGCTACACCTTC; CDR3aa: CASSQEGRNYGYTF
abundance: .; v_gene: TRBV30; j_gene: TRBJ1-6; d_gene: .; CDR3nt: TGTGCCTGGAGTGTATGGTTTCCGCAGGCGGGGTATTCACCCCTCCACTTT; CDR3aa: CAWSVWFPQAGYSPLHF
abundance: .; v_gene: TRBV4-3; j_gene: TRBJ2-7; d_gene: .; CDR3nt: TGCGCCAGCAGCCAAGATCGTACAGGTAAAGCCTACGAGCAGTACTTC; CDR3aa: CASSQDRTGKAYEQYF
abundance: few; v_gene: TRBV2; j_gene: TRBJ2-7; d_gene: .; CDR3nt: TGTGCCAGCAGTTTTGGGGGCTACGAGCAGTACTTC; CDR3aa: CASSFGGYEQYF
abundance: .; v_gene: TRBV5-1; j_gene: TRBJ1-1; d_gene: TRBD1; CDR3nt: TGCGCCAGCAGCCTCAGACAGGGGGAAACTGAAGCTTTCTTT; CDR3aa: CASSLRQGETEAFF
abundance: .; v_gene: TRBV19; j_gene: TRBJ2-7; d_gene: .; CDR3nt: TGTGCCAGTAGTATAGTGGGTAACTCCTACGAGCAGTACTTC; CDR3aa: CASSIVGNSYEQYF
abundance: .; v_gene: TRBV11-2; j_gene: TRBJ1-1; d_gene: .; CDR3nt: TGTGCCACTAGATGGGGGGGTGTGAACACTGAAGCTTTCTTT; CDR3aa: CATRWGGVNTEAFF
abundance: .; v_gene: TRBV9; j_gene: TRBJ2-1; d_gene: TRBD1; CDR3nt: TGTGCCAGCAGCTACCGGGACAGGGACCACAATGAGCAGTTCTTC; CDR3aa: CASSYRDRDHNEQFF
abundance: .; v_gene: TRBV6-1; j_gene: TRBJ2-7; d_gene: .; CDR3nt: TGTGCCAGCAGTTGGGGCGGAGACGGCTACGAGCAGTACTTC; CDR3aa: CASSWGGDGYEQYF
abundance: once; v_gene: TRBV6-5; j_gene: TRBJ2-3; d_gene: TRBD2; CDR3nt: TGTGCCAGCTGTTCTCTGAAGCGGGGACGCACAGATACGCAGTATTTT; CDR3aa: CASCSLKRGRTDTQYF
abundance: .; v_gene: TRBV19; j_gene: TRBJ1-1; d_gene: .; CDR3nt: TGTGCCAGTACCCCGCCGGGCACCCGGCGCACTGAAGCTTTCTTT; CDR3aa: CASTPPGTRRTEAFF
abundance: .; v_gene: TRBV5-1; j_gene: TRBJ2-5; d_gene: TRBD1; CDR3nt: TGCGCCAGCAGCTTGATGTCCGGACAGGGGGGTGGAGAGACCCAGTACTTC; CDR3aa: CASSLMSGQGGGETQYF
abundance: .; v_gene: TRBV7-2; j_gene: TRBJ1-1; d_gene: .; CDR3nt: TGTGCCAGCAGCGAACAGGAGAACACTGAAGCTTTCTTT; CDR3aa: CASSEQENTEAFF
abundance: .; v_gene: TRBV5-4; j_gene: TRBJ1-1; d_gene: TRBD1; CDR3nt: TGTGCCAGCAGCCCAGCGACAGGGGGGTTTACTGAAGCTTTCTTT; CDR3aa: CASSPATGGFTEAFF
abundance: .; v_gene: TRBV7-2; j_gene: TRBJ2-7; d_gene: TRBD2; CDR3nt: TGTGCCAGCAGCTTAAGCGGGGTCGCCGTCCACGAGCAGTACTTC; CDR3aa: CASSLSGVAVHEQYF
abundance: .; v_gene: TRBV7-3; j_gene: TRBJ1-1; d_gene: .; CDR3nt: TGTGCCAGCCGTACCGGGAGCGGGGACACTGAAGCTTTCTTT; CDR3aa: CASRTGSGDTEAFF